This is a list of T cell receptor beta chains from one sample in a study of T-cell memory formation after mild COVID-19. TCRdb re-called the 5' RACE reads with MiXCR, one entry per CDR3 protein. Of 450,000 to 650,000 distinct CDR3 sequences in the sample, over 20% were seen once. The material sequenced was PBMCs or a T cell subset sorted from them (not recorded which). These receptors were taken from an adult woman who had mild COVID-19 (a few samples of this study predate the infection). Cell type and time point are not known. CDR3s include the opening cysteine and the closing phenylalanine or tryptophan. Fields, in order: clone size, V gene, J gene, D gene, CDR3 protein, CDR3 DNA. The D gene is left open where the match is weak. Clone size is not always given. Where it is, it says once, few, many or a class for expanded clones.

>few|TRBV11-2|TRBJ2-1|.
CASSPAGTWQFF
TGTGCCAGCAGCCCAGCAGGGACTTGGCAGTTCTTC
>.|TRBV6-1|TRBJ1-5|TRBD1
CASSEAGQGSNQPQHF
TGTGCCAGCAGTGAAGCGGGACAGGGAAGCAATCAGCCCCAGCATTTT
>few|TRBV11-2|TRBJ2-7|.
CASSPRPDYEQYF
TGTGCCAGCAGCCCCCGCCCGGACTACGAGCAGTACTTC
>.|TRBV28|TRBJ2-7|.
CASSLQSARDSYEQYF
TGTGCCAGCAGTTTACAAAGCGCACGAGATTCCTACGAGCAGTACTTC
>.|TRBV7-2|TRBJ2-5|TRBD2
CASSLGSGALETQYF
TGTGCCAGCAGCTTAGGTAGCGGGGCCCTCGAGACCCAGTACTTC
>few|TRBV29-1|TRBJ2-4|.
CSVESGGRAKNIQYF
TGCAGCGTTGAATCTGGGGGGCGGGCCAAAAACATTCAGTACTTC
>few|TRBV11-2|TRBJ2-7|.
CASSLIPRGSSYEQYF
TGTGCCAGCAGCTTAATCCCCAGGGGCAGCTCCTACGAGCAGTACTTC
>.|TRBV5-1|TRBJ1-1|.
CASSPEDKNTEAFF
TGCGCCAGCAGCCCCGAGGACAAGAACACTGAAGCTTTCTTT
>.|TRBV5-1|TRBJ1-2|TRBD1
CASSLEGPDRGGGYTF
TGCGCCAGCAGCTTGGAGGGGCCGGACAGGGGTGGTGGCTACACCTTC
>.|TRBV7-2|TRBJ2-1|.
CASSLAASRVHSFAEQFF
TGTGCCAGCAGCTTAGCCGCTAGCAGAGTACACAGCTTCGCGGAGCAGTTCTTC
>.|TRBV7-2|TRBJ1-6|.
CASSLALNNSPLHF
TGTGCCAGCAGCTTAGCTCTTAATAATTCACCCCTCCACTTT
>few|TRBV7-9|TRBJ2-3|TRBD1
CASSFRPGQTTDTQYF
TGTGCCAGCAGCTTCCGCCCGGGACAGACCACAGATACGCAGTATTTT
>few|TRBV4-2|TRBJ2-7|.
CASSQDPRSYEQYF
TGTGCCAGCAGCCAAGATCCGAGGTCCTACGAGCAGTACTTC
>.|TRBV5-1|TRBJ2-5|.
CASSFLGAEETQYF
TGCGCCAGCAGCTTCCTGGGCGCTGAAGAGACCCAGTACTTC
>.|TRBV7-9|TRBJ1-1|.
CASTLGPGNTEAFF
TGTGCCAGCACCTTGGGGCCTGGGAACACTGAAGCTTTCTTT
>few|TRBV20-1|TRBJ2-7|.
CSATRQLASYEQYF
TGCAGTGCCACTAGACAACTAGCCTCCTACGAGCAGTACTTC
>.|TRBV10-3|TRBJ2-7|.
CAITTRWGYEQYF
TGTGCCATCACCACGAGGTGGGGCTACGAGCAGTACTTC
>few|TRBV20-1|TRBJ2-7|.
CSVGDGPTQQYF
TGCAGTGTCGGGGACGGACCTACGCAGCAGTACTTC
>few|TRBV9|TRBJ2-1|.
CASSVGSYNEQFF
TGTGCCAGCAGCGTAGGTTCCTACAATGAGCAGTTCTTC
>.|TRBV5-6|TRBJ1-1|.
CASSYGTTSEAFF
TGTGCCAGCAGCTACGGGACAACGAGTGAAGCTTTCTTT
>few|TRBV24-1|TRBJ1-1|.
CATSGKQNREAFF
TGTGCCACCAGTGGGAAACAGAACCGCGAAGCTTTCTTT
>few|TRBV6-5|TRBJ1-4|.
CASSSPGRTNEKLFF
TGTGCCAGCAGTTCACCGGGACGGACAAATGAAAAACTGTTTTTT
>many|TRBV5-1|TRBJ2-5|.
CASSLRSGEETQYF
TGCGCCAGCAGCTTGCGGTCGGGGGAAGAGACCCAGTACTTC
>.|TRBV7-3|TRBJ1-1|.
CASSLFIWGEDGTNTEAFF
TGTGCCAGCAGCTTATTTATTTGGGGCGAGGACGGAACGAACACTGAAGCTTTCTTT
>few|TRBV7-3|TRBJ2-2|.
CASSLERGGELFF
TGTGCCAGCAGCTTAGAAAGGGGCGGGGAGCTGTTTTTT
>.|TRBV4-1|TRBJ2-7|TRBD2
CASSPLGTSGIYEQYF
TGCGCCAGCAGCCCCCTGGGGACTAGTGGAATCTACGAGCAGTACTTC